The entry below gives a single T cell receptor (beta chain) sequence along with its context. The length of the CDR3 is 13 residues. V lost 1 base, J lost 10 bases, and 11 bases lay in between. This entry is derived from a study of blood T cell repertoires in COVID-19. As handled by the study authors: Reference gene primers were amplified, and this amplification served to estimate nucleated cell counts. Generated by immunoSEQ multiplex PCR, the TCRdb table keeps only in-frame clones and is missing some. V, J and clone size were drawn from that table, and D and trimming were deduced from the DNA. The top ten clones hold roughly 13% of a sample with about 280,000 clones, around 86% of them seen once.

The sample was peripheral blood. This rearrangement joins TRBV12-3 or TRBV12-4 to TRBJ2-1; possibly TRBD2 for D (6 bases). This TCR was recovered from a human donor in a cohort sampled during active COVID-19. The CDR3 loop is CASSLVGGQEQFF. DNA for the CDR3: TGTGCCAGCAGTTTAGTCGGGGGTCAAGAGCAGTTCTTC.